This T cell receptor beta chain was obtained from a study of control samples from healthy donors and cancer patients. V shed 4 bases and J 3 bases; nucleotides not matched to a gene: 8. The CDR3 contains 16 residues. Per germline, CDR1 SGHRS and CDR2 YFSETQ. Repertoires were generated with immunoSEQ multiplex PCR, while TCRdb's copy carries only in-frame clones and drops some. Seen here are around 130,000 clones, about 88% observed once, and the top ten hold more than 2.5%. The rearrangement joins TRBV5-1 to TRBJ1-3; 9 bases line up with TRBD1. The sequencing sample was made of blood. This TCR derives from a man aged 45-65 years in good health. The CDR3 DNA sequence: TGCGCCAGCAGCCCCGGGCCGGACAGGGGTGGAAACACCATATATTTT. Translated: CASSPGPDRGGNTIYF.